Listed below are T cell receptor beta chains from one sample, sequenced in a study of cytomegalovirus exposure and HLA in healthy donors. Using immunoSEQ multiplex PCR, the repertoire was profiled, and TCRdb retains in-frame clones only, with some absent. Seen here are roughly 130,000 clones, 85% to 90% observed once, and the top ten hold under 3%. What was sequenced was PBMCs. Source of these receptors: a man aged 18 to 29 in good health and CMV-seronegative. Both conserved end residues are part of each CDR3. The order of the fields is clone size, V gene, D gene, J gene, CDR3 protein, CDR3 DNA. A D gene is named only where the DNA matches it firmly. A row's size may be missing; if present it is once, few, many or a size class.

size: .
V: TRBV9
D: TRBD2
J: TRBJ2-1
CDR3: CASSVTSGSNNEQFF
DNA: TGTGCCAGCAGCGTAACTAGCGGGAGTAACAATGAGCAGTTCTTC

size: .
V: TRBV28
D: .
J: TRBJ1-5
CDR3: CASIGGERGQPQHF
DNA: TGTGCCAGCATAGGGGGGGAAAGAGGTCAGCCCCAGCATTTT

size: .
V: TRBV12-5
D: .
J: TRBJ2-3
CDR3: CASGSTGDTQYF
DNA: TGTGCTAGTGGTTCTACAGGAGATACGCAGTATTTT

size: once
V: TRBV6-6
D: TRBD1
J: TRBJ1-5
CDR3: CASRLQGNQPQHF
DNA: TGTGCCAGCAGATTACAGGGGAATCAGCCCCAGCATTTT

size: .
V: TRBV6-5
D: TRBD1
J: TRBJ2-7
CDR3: CASTPTGNLEQYF
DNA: TGTGCCAGCACCCCGACAGGGAATCTCGAGCAGTACTTC

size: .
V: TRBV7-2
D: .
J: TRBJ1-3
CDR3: CASSLERGGGNTIYF
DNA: TGTGCCAGCAGCTTAGAGAGGGGAGGGGGAAACACCATATATTTT

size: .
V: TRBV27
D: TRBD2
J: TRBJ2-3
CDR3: CASSLLYPSGRKADTQYF
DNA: TGTGCCAGCAGTTTATTATATCCTAGCGGGAGAAAAGCAGATACGCAGTATTTT

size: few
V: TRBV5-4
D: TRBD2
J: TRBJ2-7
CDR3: CASSISGSSYEQYF
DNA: TGTGCCAGCAGCATTAGCGGGAGTTCCTACGAGCAGTACTTC

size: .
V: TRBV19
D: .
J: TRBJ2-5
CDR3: CASRPNRGSKETQYF
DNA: TGTGCCAGTAGACCGAACCGGGGGAGCAAAGAGACCCAGTACTTC

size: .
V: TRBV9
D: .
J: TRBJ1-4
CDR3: CASSPRDYNEKLFF
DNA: TGTGCCAGCAGCCCCCGGGACTATAATGAAAAACTGTTTTTT

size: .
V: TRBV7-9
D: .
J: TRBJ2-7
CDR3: CASSLLGVEQYF
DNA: TGTGCCAGCAGCTTATTAGGGGTAGAGCAGTACTTC

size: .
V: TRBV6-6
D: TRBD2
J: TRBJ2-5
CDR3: CASSSAGVETQYF
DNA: TGTGCCAGCAGCTCCGCGGGGGTGGAGACCCAGTACTTC

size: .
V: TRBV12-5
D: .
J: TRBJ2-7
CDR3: CASGLVLRDKSYEQYF
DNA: TGTGCTAGTGGTTTGGTACTGAGGGACAAATCCTACGAGCAGTACTTC

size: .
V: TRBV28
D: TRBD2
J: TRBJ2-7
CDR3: CASSYKLGLVSYEQYF
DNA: TGTGCCAGCAGTTATAAACTCGGACTAGTATCCTACGAGCAGTACTTC

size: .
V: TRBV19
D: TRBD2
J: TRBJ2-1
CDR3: CASSSLAGGNEQFF
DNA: TGTGCCAGTAGTAGCCTAGCGGGAGGGAATGAGCAGTTCTTC

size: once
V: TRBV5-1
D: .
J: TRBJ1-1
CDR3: CASSHNPQASSTEAFF
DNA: TGCGCCAGCAGCCACAATCCACAGGCCTCTAGCACTGAAGCTTTCTTT

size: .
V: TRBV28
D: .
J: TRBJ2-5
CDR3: CASREQGGGKETQYF
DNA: TGTGCCAGCAGGGAACAAGGGGGGGGAAAAGAGACCCAGTACTTC

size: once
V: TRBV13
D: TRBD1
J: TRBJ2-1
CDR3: CASSLRQGGLRNEQFF
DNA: TGTGCCAGCAGCCTCAGACAGGGGGGGCTGCGCAATGAGCAGTTCTTC

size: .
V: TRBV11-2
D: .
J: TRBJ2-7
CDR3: CASSLGDNSYEQYF
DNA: TGTGCCAGCAGCTTGGGGGACAATTCCTACGAGCAGTACTTC

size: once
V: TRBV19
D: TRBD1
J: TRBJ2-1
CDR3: CASSMGQGKFF
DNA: TGTGCCAGTAGTATGGGACAGGGCAAGTTCTTC

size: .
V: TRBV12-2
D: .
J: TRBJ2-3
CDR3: CASRLGKTSGGLTDTQYF
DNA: TGTGCAAGTCGCTTAGGGAAAACTAGCGGGGGTTTAACAGATACGCAGTATTTT

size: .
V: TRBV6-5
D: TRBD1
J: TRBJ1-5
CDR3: CASSFLRQGQPQHF
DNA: TGTGCCAGCAGTTTCCTTCGACAGGGCCAGCCCCAGCATTTT

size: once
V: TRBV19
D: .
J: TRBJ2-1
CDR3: CASSPDRFSGNEQFF
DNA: TGTGCCAGTAGCCCCGACAGGTTCTCTGGGAATGAGCAGTTCTTC

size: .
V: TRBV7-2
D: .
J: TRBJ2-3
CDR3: CASSPSTILTDTQYF
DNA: TGTGCCAGCAGCCCTTCTACGATTCTCACAGATACGCAGTATTTT

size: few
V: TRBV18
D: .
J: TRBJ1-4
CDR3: CASSVRAGEKLFF
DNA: TGTGCCAGCTCAGTCAGGGCCGGAGAAAAACTGTTTTTT

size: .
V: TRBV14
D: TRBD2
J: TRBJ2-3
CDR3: CASSHIPLAGGPDTQYF
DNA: TGTGCCAGCAGCCATATCCCACTAGCGGGGGGCCCAGATACGCAGTATTTT

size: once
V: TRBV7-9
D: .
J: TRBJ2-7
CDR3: CASSPTGTYEQYF
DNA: TGTGCCAGCAGCCCGACCGGGACCTACGAGCAGTACTTC

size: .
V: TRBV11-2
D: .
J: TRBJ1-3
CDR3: CASSLGGPSSGNTIYF
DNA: TGTGCCAGCAGCTTAGGAGGGCCGAGCTCTGGAAACACCATATATTTT

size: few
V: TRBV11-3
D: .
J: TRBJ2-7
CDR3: CASSGFGGEQYF
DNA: TGTGCCAGCAGCGGATTTGGAGGCGAGCAGTACTTC

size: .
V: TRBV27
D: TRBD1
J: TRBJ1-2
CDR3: CASSHQAAGQGSNYGYTF
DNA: TGTGCCAGCAGTCACCAGGCCGCCGGACAGGGCTCTAACTATGGCTACACCTTC

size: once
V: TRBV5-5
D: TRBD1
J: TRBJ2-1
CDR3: CASSLGTGKENEQFF
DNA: TGTGCCAGCAGCTTGGGGACAGGGAAAGAAAATGAGCAGTTCTTC

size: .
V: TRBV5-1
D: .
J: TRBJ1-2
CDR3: CASSISYRDGYTF
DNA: TGCGCCAGCAGCATATCTTACAGGGATGGCTACACCTTC

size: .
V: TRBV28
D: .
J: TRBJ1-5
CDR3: CASGRGRGQPQHF
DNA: TGTGCCAGCGGGCGGGGGCGCGGGCAGCCCCAGCATTTT

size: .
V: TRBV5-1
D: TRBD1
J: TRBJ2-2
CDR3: CASSLPLQPGQGIKTGELFF
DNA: TGCGCCAGCAGCTTACCCTTGCAACCGGGACAGGGGATTAAGACCGGGGAGCTGTTTTTT

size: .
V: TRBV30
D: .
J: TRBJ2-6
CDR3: CAWSVHYSGANVLTF
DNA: TGTGCCTGGAGTGTACATTACTCTGGGGCCAACGTCCTGACTTTC

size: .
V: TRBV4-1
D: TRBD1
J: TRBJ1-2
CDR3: CASSRTGTGFMLNYGYTF
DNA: TGCGCCAGCAGCCGAACCGGGACAGGGTTCATGTTGAACTATGGCTACACCTTC

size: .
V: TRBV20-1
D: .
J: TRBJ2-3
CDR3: CSASKSDTQYF
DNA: TGCAGTGCTAGCAAAAGCGATACGCAGTATTTT

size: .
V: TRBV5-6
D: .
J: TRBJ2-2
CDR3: CASSPRSGARYGELFF
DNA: TGTGCCAGCAGCCCACGAAGTGGGGCGAGGTACGGGGAGCTGTTTTTT

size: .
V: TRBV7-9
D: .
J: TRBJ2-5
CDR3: CASSNPRVWAQYF
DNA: TGTGCCAGCAGCAACCCCCGGGTCTGGGCCCAGTACTTC

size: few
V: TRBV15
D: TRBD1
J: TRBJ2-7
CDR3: CATSRDLRQGANEQYF
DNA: TGTGCCACCAGCAGAGATTTACGGCAGGGGGCCAACGAGCAGTACTTC

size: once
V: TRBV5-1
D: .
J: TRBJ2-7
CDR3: CASSVAGQGLSYEQYF
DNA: TGCGCCAGCAGCGTCGCAGGCCAGGGGCTCTCCTACGAGCAGTACTTC

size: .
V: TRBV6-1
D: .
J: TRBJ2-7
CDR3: CASSDASRYEQYF
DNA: TGTGCCAGCAGTGACGCGAGCCGCTACGAGCAGTACTTC

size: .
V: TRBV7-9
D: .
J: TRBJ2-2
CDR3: CASSPPWGSDTGELFF
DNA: TGTGCCAGCAGCCCACCCTGGGGCTCTGACACCGGGGAGCTGTTTTTT

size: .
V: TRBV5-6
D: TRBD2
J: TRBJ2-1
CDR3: CASRTSGTNNEQFF
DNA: TGTGCCAGCAGGACTAGCGGGACTAACAATGAGCAGTTCTTC

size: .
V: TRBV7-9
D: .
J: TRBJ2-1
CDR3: CASSSAGGQGGNEQFF
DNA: TGTGCCAGCAGCAGCGCCGGAGGGCAGGGTGGGAATGAGCAGTTCTTC

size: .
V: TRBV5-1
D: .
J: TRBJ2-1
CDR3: CASSLVGLAAYNEQFF
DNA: TGCGCCAGCAGCTTGGTCGGGCTAGCCGCATACAATGAGCAGTTCTTC

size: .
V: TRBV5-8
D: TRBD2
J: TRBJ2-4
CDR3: CASSLAGTSGKAF
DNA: TGTGCCAGCAGCTTGGCTGGGACTAGCGGCAAGGCCTTC